A single sample gave rise to the 28 T cell receptor beta chains below, sequenced in a study of shared clonotypes between healthy human individuals. Sequenced by immunoSEQ multiplex PCR; TCRdb stores in-frame clones only, minus some. The sample gives about 1.1 million clones, approximately 80% of which show up once; roughly 0.9% is in the top ten. Sequencing input: memory CD4+ T cells from PBMCs. Stated subset: CD45RA-negative fraction. All receptors come from a man aged 18 to 30 in good health. Some clones in this sample may be carry-over from other donors' samples.

This clone was recorded once. The chain carries TRBV7-2 and TRBJ1-1; D may be TRBD1 (6 bases). This CDR3 spans 14 amino acids. Deletions cut 5 bases from V and 5 bases from J, with 15 bases between. The V gene's germline CDR1 is SGHTA and CDR2 FQGNSA. The CDR3 here is CASSPFGGRTEAFF. CDR3 nucleotides: TGTGCCAGCAGCCCCTTCGGGGGGCGGACTGAAGCTTTCTTT.

This clone was detected only once. The J gene is TRBJ1-1, the V gene TRBV4-3, with D hard to call. CDR3 length equals 13 residues. Trimming took 0 bases from V and 4 from J, leaving 6 bases between them. The germline gives CDR1 LGHNA, CDR2 YSLEER. In DNA, the CDR3 is TGCGCCAGCAGCCAAGATTATTCCACTGAAGCTTTCTTT. Protein sequence: CASSQDYSTEAFF.

This clone was counted at least ten times. V gene TRBV29-1 combines with J gene TRBJ2-5; D not certain. The CDR3 contains 16 residues. The V end lost 4 bases, the J end lost 5 bases, and 23 bases lay between the germline ends. Looked up from germline, CDR1 is SQVTM and CDR2 is ANQGSEA. CDR3: CSVGFRAGRSRETQYF. The CDR3 DNA follows: TGCAGCGTTGGTTTTCGGGCAGGAAGGAGCCGGGAGACCCAGTACTTC.

The chain recombines TRBV28 with TRBJ1-5, with 11 bases that match TRBD1. Trimming removed 4 bases from V and 7 bases from J; junction bases left unmatched: 6. This CDR3 has 15 residues. The germline V gene has CDR1 MDHEN and CDR2 SYDVKM. In DNA form, the CDR3 reads TGTGCCAGCAGTTCGGACAGGGGGCGCCCCCAGCCCCAGCATTTT. This gives the protein CASSSDRGRPQPQHF. Full variable domain (outside the CDR3, taken from reference TRBV28 and TRBJ1-5): DVKVTQSSRYLVKRTGEKVFLECVQDMDHENMFWYRQDPGLGLRLIYFSYDVKMKEKGDIPEGYSVSREKKERFSLILESASTNQTSMYLCASSSDRGRPQPQHFGDGTRLSIL.

The rearrangement joins TRBV6-1 to TRBJ1-2, with D perhaps matching TRBD1 (6 bases). Germline CDR1 and CDR2: MNHNS and SASEGT. Deletions cut 4 bases from V and 7 bases from J, with 13 bases between. The CDR3 is 13 amino acids. In nucleotides, the CDR3 is TGTGCCAGCAGTGGACAGGTTTCGGGTGGCTACACCTTC. It is translated as CASSGQVSGGYTF.

Points on this clone: This sequence is one base from a far larger clone and is likely a read error. Other DNA sequences from this sample encode an identical CDR3 as well. The V call is TRBV29-1, the J call TRBJ2-7, with D possibly TRBD1 on 5 matching bases. This CDR3 has 12 amino acids. The V gene's germline CDR1 is SQVTM and CDR2 ANQGSEA. In DNA, the CDR3 is TGCAGCGTATTAAGGGGCACCTACGAGCAATACTTC. This gives the protein CSVLRGTYEQYF.

The chain joins TRBV4-2 to TRBJ2-3; TRBD2 matches 8 bases. The CDR3 sequence is 20 residues long. Unmatched junction bases numbered 14, after V lost 0 bases and J lost 0 bases. The germline CDR1 and CDR2 sequences are LGHNA and YNFKEQ. The CDR3, as DNA: TGTGCCAGCAGCCAAGATTTCCCCCCGGGAGGGCGGCCTAGCACAGATACGCAGTATTTT. Protein product: CASSQDFPPGGRPSTDTQYF.

The chain combines TRBV11-3 with TRBJ2-1, with D possibly TRBD1 on 6 matching bases. The germline gives CDR1 SGHNT, CDR2 YENEEA. This CDR3 is 15 amino acids long. The V gene lost 5 bases and the J gene lost 4 bases, with 15 bases spanning the gap. The CDR3 nucleotides are TGTGCCAGCAGCGCCAGGACAGACACTTACAATGAGCAGTTCTTC. Its protein product is CASSARTDTYNEQFF.

The chain combines TRBV29-1 with TRBJ1-3, with 7 positions matching TRBD1. The CDR3 covers 15 residues. V lost 2 bases to trimming and J lost 3 bases; unmatched junction nucleotides: 7. Germline V lookup: CDR1 SQVTM, CDR2 ANQGSEA. The CDR3 coding sequence is TGCAGCGTTGAACTAGGGACAGCCGGTGGAAACACCATATATTTT. Translation gives CSVELGTAGGNTIYF. Drawing the rest from reference TRBV29-1 and TRBJ1-3, the complete variable domain is SAVISQKPSRDICQRGTSLTIQCQVDSQVTMMFWYRQQPGQSLTLIATANQGSEATYESGFVIDKFPISRPNLTFSTLTVSNMSPEDSSIYLCSVELGTAGGNTIYFGEGSWLTVV.

This sequence joins TRBV6-4 and TRBJ1-2, with D possibly TRBD1 on 6 matching bases. Germline-derived CDR1 and CDR2 are MRHNA and SNTAGT. This CDR3 comprises 14 residues. Between the trimmed V and J ends, which lost 2 bases and 14 bases, there was a span of 21 bases. The CDR3 reads CASSDGGTLSGRTF. CDR3 DNA: TGTGCCAGCAGTGACGGGGGGACACTTAGCGGCAGGACCTTC.

The V and J genes are TRBV7-8 and TRBJ2-1; no reliable D call. This CDR3 has 12 amino acids. CDR1 and CDR2 from the germline V gene are SGHVS and FQNEAQ. The V and J ends lost 5 bases and 7 bases respectively, with 9 bases between them. CDR3 DNA sequence: TGTGCCAGCAGCACCACGAGAAATGAGCAGTTCTTC. Translated, it gives CASSTTRNEQFF.

The genes are TRBV18 and TRBJ2-7; 7 bases are a match to TRBD1. This CDR3 has 13 amino acids. Germline trimming cut 6 bases from V and 0 bases from J; bases unmatched to any gene: 2. The germline V gene encodes CDR1 KGHSH and CDR2 LQKENI. CDR3 sequence: CASSWDSSYEQYF. Here the CDR3 DNA reads TGTGCCAGCTCTTGGGACAGCTCCTACGAGCAGTACTTC.

The chain carries TRBV20-1 and TRBJ2-3, with D perhaps TRBD2 (6 bases). The V end lost 5 bases, the J end lost 11 bases, and 14 bases lay between the germline ends. The germline gives CDR1 DFQATT, CDR2 SNEGSKA (reference sequence). CDR3 length: 11 amino acids. Written as DNA, the CDR3 is TGCAGTGCTTACGGGGTGGAGGGGCAGTATTTT. It encodes CSAYGVEGQYF.

V is TRBV5-4 and J is TRBJ2-3; the D gene could be TRBD1 or TRBD2 (6 bases each). Germline V CDR1 and CDR2: SGHNT, YYREEE (reference sequence). V gave up 6 bases and J gave up 3 bases, with 20 bases separating them. This CDR3 has 16 amino acids. The chain's CDR3 is CASTVDERGATDTQYF. CDR3 DNA sequence: TGTGCCAGCACCGTTGATGAGAGGGGGGCGACAGATACGCAGTATTTT.

The rearrangement links TRBV6-4 to TRBJ1-2, with a tentative D call TRBD1 (6 bases). The CDR3 is 13 residues long. Germline CDR1 and CDR2: MRHNA and SNTAGT. The ends were cut back, 2 bases at V and 8 bases at J, with 12 bases in the middle. The CDR3 sequence: CASSDPDTGGYTF. The CDR3 nucleotides read TGTGCCAGCAGTGACCCGGATACAGGGGGCTACACCTTC.

The gene calls are TRBV7-9 and TRBJ1-4, with D perhaps matching TRBD1 (5 bases). V was trimmed by 0 bases and J by 7 bases, leaving 12 bases between them. The CDR3 runs to 15 residues. Germline V gene sequence: CDR1 SEHNR, CDR2 FQNEAQ (reference sequence). CDR3 residues: CASSLAGEWSEKLFF. DNA for the CDR3: TGTGCCAGCAGCTTAGCGGGGGAATGGAGTGAAAAACTGTTTTTT.

About this clone itself: Additional DNA sequences in this sample encode the identical CDR3. The chain couples TRBV28 to TRBJ2-5, with 10 bases fitting TRBD2. Germline-derived CDR1 and CDR2 are MDHEN and SYDVKM. V lost 6 bases to trimming and J lost 6 bases; unmatched junction nucleotides: 7. The CDR3 has 14 residues. CDR3 nucleotides: TGTGCCAGCAGCTCTAGCGGGAGTGGGAAGACCCAGTACTTC. This codes for CASSSSGSGKTQYF.

Notes on this clone: Different DNA sequences within this sample yield the same CDR3. This sequence joins TRBV7-2 and TRBJ2-2, with 8 bases lining up with TRBD2. CDR1 and CDR2 (germline): SGHTA, FQGNSA. Unmatched junction bases numbered 3, after V lost 2 bases and J lost 4 bases. The CDR3 runs to 15 residues. The CDR3 protein is CASSLILAGTGELFF. The CDR3 DNA is TGTGCCAGCAGCTTAATCCTAGCGGGCACCGGGGAGCTGTTTTTT.

The gene calls are TRBV7-2 and TRBJ2-2, with TRBD1 matching over 9 bases. Germline CDR1 and CDR2: SGHTA and FQGNSA. This CDR3 has 16 residues. Losses at the gene ends were 4 bases for V and 4 bases for J; bases not matched to a gene: 7. CDR3 sequence: CASSSRDRALTGELFF. CDR3 DNA: TGTGCCAGCAGCTCCCGGGACAGGGCTCTCACCGGGGAGCTGTTTTTT.

The chain couples TRBV6-5 to TRBJ2-3; the D gene is possibly TRBD1 (5 bases). The CDR3 sequence is 14 residues long. Germline assignment: CDR1 MNHEY and CDR2 SVGAGI. With 8 bases removed from V and 3 bases from J, the gap between germline ends came to 15 bases. The CDR3 protein is CASRWGRLTDTQYF. For the CDR3, the DNA is TGTGCCAGCCGATGGGGCAGATTAACAGATACGCAGTATTTT.

V is TRBV4-1 and J is TRBJ2-5; perhaps TRBD1 as D (8 bases). V was shortened by 0 bases and J by 1 base, with 18 bases between the two germline ends. CDR1 is MGHRA and CDR2 is YSYEKL in the germline V gene. The CDR3 contains 18 residues. The CDR3 is CASSQDLGQAGVQETQYF. CDR3 DNA: TGCGCCAGCAGCCAAGATTTGGGACAGGCGGGAGTCCAAGAGACCCAGTACTTC.

The chain joins TRBV7-2 to TRBJ2-1; TRBD1 might be the D (6 bases). V was pared by 3 bases and J by 8 bases, with 26 bases between. This CDR3 has 18 amino acids. Germline lookup yields CDR1 SGHTA and CDR2 FQGNSA. The CDR3 DNA is TGTGCCAGCAGCTTCCGACAGGCCCGGACTCCCCCCATGGATGAGCAGTTCTTC. It yields the protein CASSFRQARTPPMDEQFF.

This clone was counted between two and nine times. This chain uses TRBV19 with TRBJ2-2; D is ambiguous. The V gene's germline CDR1 is LNHDA and CDR2 SQIVND (reference sequence). The CDR3 length is 13 residues. With 7 bases removed from V and 0 bases from J, the gap between germline ends came to 6 bases. As DNA, the CDR3 is TGTGCCAGTACAGGACCGAACACCGGGGAGCTGTTTTTT. Encoded protein: CASTGPNTGELFF.

This clone turned up a few times. This sequence joins TRBV25-1 and TRBJ2-7; 7 bases align to TRBD2. Germline V gives CDR1 MGHDK, CDR2 SYGVNS. Germline trimming cut 6 bases from V and 3 bases from J; bases unmatched to any gene: 11. The CDR3 contains 15 residues. Written as DNA, the CDR3 is TGTGCCAGCAGGGGGGATGGCGGGAGTTTCTACGAGCAGTACTTC. This gives the protein CASRGDGGSFYEQYF.

The chain links TRBV7-9 to TRBJ2-7, with a tentative D call TRBD2 (6 bases). Trimming pared 5 bases from V and 1 base from J, leaving 15 bases between. The CDR3 runs to 15 residues. CDR1 is SEHNR, CDR2 FQNEAQ, per germline (reference sequence). CDR3 sequence reads: CASSQGQDYSYEQYF. The CDR3 DNA follows: TGTGCCAGCAGCCAAGGTCAGGACTATTCCTACGAGCAGTACTTC.

The gene calls are TRBV27 and TRBJ1-2; possibly TRBD1 for D (5 bases). CDR1 is MNHEY and CDR2 is SMNVEV in the germline V gene (reference sequence). CDR3 length: 12 amino acids. V gave up 8 bases and J gave up 4 bases, with 11 bases separating them. The CDR3 here is CASADRSYGYTF. CDR3 bases: TGTGCCAGCGCCGACAGATCCTATGGCTACACCTTC.

This sequence joins TRBV18 and TRBJ1-5; D gene unclear. Trimming stripped 3 bases from V and 9 bases from J, with 18 bases between. This CDR3 has 15 residues. Germline CDR1 and CDR2: KGHSH and LQKENI. As DNA, the CDR3 is TGTGCCAGCTCACCCCGGCCCACCTTGGGTGGGCCCCAGCATTTT. Translating gives CASSPRPTLGGPQHF.

As concerns this clone: This may be a read error: a much more frequent sequence differs by one nucleotide. This rearrangement joins TRBV6-6 to TRBJ1-5, with D tentatively TRBD1 (6 bases). Germline V lookup: CDR1 MNHNY, CDR2 SVGAGI (reference sequence). The CDR3 totals 14 residues. Here the CDR3 reads CASNYSQGNQPQHF. The CDR3 DNA is TGTGCCAGCAATTACTCCCAGGGGAATCAGCCCCAGCATTTT.